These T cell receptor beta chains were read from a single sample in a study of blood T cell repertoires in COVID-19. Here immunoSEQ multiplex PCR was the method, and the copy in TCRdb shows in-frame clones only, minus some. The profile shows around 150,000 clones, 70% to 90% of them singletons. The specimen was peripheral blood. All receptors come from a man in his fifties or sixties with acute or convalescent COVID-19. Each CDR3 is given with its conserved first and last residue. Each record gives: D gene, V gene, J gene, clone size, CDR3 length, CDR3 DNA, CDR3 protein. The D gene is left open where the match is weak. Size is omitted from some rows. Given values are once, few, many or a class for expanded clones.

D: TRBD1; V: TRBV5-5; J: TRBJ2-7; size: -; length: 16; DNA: TGTGCCAGCAGCCAAGGACAGGTTGATCGGTCCTACGAGCAGTACTTC; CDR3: CASSQGQVDRSYEQYF
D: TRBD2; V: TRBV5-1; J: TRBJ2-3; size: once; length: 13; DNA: TGCGCCAGCAGCTTGACTAGCGGGGCTTCGCAGTATTTT; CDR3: CASSLTSGASQYF
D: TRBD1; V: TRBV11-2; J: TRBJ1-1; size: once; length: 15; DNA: TGTGCCAGCAGCTCCAAGGGGGCTCGGGACACTGAAGCTTTCTTT; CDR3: CASSSKGARDTEAFF
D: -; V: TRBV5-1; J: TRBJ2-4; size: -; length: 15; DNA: TGCGCCAGCAGCCCGATCCCAGGGGCCCAAAACATTCAGTACTTC; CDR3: CASSPIPGAQNIQYF
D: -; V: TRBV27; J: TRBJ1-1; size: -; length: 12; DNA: TGTGCCAGCAGTCCTCAGGGGTTAGAAGCTTTCTTT; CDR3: CASSPQGLEAFF
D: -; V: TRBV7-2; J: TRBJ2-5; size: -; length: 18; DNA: TGTGCCAGCAGCTTAGCGACAAGCGGGGGACAGAGGGCCAGGACCCAGTACTTC; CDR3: CASSLATSGGQRARTQYF
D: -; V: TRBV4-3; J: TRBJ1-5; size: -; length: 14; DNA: TGCGCCAGCAGCCAAGGTCCGGAGGGGAGGCCCCAGCATTTT; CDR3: CASSQGPEGRPQHF
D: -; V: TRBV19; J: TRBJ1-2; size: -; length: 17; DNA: TGTGCCAGTACCCCCGGGGCAGCAGGGGCGGCTAACTATGGCTACACCTTC; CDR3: CASTPGAAGAANYGYTF
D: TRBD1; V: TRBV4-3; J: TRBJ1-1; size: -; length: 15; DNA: TGCGCCAGCAGCCTGAGGGACAGGGCGGCTGGTGAAGCTTTCTTT; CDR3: CASSLRDRAAGEAFF
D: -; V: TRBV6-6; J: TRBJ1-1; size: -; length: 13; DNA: TGTGCCATTCTTCGACAGACGAACACTGAAGCTTTCTTT; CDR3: CAILRQTNTEAFF
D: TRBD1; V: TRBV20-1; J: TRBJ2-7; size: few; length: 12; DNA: TGCAGTGCTAGTAGGGGGCACTACGAGCAGTACTTC; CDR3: CSASRGHYEQYF
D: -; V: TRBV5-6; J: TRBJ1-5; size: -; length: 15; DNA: TGTGCCAGCAGCTTGCAGGGGTTAGTCAATCAGCCCCAGCATTTT; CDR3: CASSLQGLVNQPQHF
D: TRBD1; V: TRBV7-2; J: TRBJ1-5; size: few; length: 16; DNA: TGTGCCAGCAGCCCGACGGGACAGGGGGTTAATCAGCCCCAGCATTTT; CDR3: CASSPTGQGVNQPQHF
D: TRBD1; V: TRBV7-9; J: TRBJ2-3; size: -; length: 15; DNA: TGTGCCAGCAGCTTTAGGGGGCCCTACACAGATACGCAGTATTTT; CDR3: CASSFRGPYTDTQYF
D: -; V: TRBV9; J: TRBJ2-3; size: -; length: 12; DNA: TGTGCCAGCAGCTCTCGACTAGATACGCAGTATTTT; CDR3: CASSSRLDTQYF
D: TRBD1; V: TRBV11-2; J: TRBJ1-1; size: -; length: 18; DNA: TGTGCCAGCAGCCTCACAATGACAGGGTCAAGGAGCGGCACTGAAGCTTTCTTT; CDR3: CASSLTMTGSRSGTEAFF
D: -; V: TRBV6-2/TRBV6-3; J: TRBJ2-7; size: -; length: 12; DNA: TGTGCCAGCAGTAGGGGCCTCAACGAGCAGTACTTC; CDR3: CASSRGLNEQYF
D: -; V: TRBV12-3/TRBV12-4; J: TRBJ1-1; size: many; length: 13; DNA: TGTGCCAGCAGTTCTCTTCTGAACACTGAAGCTTTCTTT; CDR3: CASSSLLNTEAFF
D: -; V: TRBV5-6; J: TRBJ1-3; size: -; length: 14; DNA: TGTGCCAGCAGCGCGACAGGTAGCAGAAACACCATATATTTT; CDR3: CASSATGSRNTIYF
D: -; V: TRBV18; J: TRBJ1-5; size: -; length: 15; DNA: TGTGCCAGCTCACCAACAATCGGGGGCAATCAGCCCCAGCATTTT; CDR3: CASSPTIGGNQPQHF
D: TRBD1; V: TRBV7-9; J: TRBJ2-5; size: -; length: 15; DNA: TGTGCCAGCAGCTTCTCCTTGGACAGGGTAGAGACCCAGTACTTC; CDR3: CASSFSLDRVETQYF
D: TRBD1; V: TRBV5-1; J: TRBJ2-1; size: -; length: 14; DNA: TGCGCCAGCAGAACCGGGACAGGGGGCAATGAGCAGTTCTTC; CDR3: CASRTGTGGNEQFF
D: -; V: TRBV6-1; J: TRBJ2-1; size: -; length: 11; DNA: TGTGCCAGCAGTGAATACAAGGAGCAGTTCTTC; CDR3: CASSEYKEQFF